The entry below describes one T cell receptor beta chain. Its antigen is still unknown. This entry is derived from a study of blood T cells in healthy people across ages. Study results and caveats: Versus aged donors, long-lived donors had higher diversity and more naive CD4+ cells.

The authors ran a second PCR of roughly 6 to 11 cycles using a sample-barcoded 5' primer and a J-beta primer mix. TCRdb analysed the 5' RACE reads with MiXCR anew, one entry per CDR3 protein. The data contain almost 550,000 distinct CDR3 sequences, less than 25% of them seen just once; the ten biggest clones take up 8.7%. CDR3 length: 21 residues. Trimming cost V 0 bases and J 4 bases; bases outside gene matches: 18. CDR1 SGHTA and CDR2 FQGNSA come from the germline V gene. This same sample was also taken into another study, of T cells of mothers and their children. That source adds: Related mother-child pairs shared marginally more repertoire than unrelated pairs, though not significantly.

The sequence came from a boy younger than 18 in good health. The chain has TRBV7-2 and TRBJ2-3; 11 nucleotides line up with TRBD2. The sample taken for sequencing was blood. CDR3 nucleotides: TGTGCCAGCAGCTTAGCCCCACTAGCGGGGGCCGGGTCCCCTAACGCAGATACGCAGTATTTT. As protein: CASSLAPLAGAGSPNADTQYF. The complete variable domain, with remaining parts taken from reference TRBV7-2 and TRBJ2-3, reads GAGVSQSPSNKVTEKGKDVELRCDPISGHTALYWYRQSLGQGLEFLIYFQGNSAPDKSGLPSDRFSAERTGGSVSTLTIQRTQQEDSAVYLCASSLAPLAGAGSPNADTQYFGPGTRLTVL.